This T cell receptor beta chain was captured by sequencing in a study of neoadjuvant nivolumab and ipilimumab in lung cancer. Study findings and constraints: Blood richness before therapy tracked richness in tumors resected after neoadjuvant therapy. Only two of four nivolumab-treated tumors gained richness and clonality by surgery.

V lost 0 bases, J lost 0 bases, and 10 bases lay in between. The CDR3 spans 15 residues. The V gene's germline CDR1 is SGHRS and CDR2 YFSETQ. Sequencing was performed with immunoSEQ multiplex PCR; in TCRdb, only in-frame clones are kept and a portion is missing. The sample has roughly 49,000 clones, around 89% seen once. This clone came up once. As yet, its antigen is unknown. This chain joins TRBV5-1 and TRBJ2-7; D unresolved. This specimen consisted of blood, obtained before neoadjuvant nivolumab, alone or with ipilimumab. The origin of this receptor is an adult with non-small cell lung cancer. Some clones in this sample may be carry-over from other donors' samples. DNA for the CDR3: TGCGCCAGCAGCTTGGGCGGAGATCTCTCCTACGAGCAGTACTTC. Residues: CASSLGGDLSYEQYF. Combining the CDR3 with reference TRBV5-1 and TRBJ2-7 gives the whole variable domain KAGVTQTPRYLIKTRGQQVTLSCSPISGHRSVSWYQQTPGQGLQFLFEYFSETQRNKGNFPGRFSGRQFSNSRSEMNVSTLELGDSALYLCASSLGGDLSYEQYFGPGTRLTVT.